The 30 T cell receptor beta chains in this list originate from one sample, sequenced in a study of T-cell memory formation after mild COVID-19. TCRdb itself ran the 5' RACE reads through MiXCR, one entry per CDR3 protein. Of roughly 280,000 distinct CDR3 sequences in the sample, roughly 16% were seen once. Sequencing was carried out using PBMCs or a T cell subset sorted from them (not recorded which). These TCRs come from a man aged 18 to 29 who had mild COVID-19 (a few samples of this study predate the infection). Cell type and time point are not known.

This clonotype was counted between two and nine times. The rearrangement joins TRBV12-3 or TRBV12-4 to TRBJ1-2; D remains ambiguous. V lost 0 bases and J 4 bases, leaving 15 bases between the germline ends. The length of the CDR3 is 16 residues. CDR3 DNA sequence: TGTGCCAGCAGTTTAGCATTGTTATCAAAACCCTATGGCTACACCTTC. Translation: CASSLALLSKPYGYTF.

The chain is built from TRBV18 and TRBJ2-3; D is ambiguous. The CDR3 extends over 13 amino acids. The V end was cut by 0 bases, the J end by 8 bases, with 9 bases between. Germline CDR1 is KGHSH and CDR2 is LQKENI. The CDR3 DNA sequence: TGTGCCAGCTCACCACCCGTTAAGGGTACGCAGTATTTT. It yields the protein CASSPPVKGTQYF.

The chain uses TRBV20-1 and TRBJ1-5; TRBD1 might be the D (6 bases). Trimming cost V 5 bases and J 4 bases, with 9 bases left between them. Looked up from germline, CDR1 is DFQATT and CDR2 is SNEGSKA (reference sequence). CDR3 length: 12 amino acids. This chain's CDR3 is CSAPQGNQPQHF. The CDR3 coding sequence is TGCAGTGCTCCCCAGGGGAATCAGCCCCAGCATTTT.

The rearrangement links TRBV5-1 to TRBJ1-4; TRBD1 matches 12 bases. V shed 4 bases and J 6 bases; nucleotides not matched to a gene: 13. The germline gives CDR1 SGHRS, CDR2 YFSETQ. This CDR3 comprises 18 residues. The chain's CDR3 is CASSIHGTGGVKDEKLFF. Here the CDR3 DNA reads TGCGCCAGCAGCATACACGGGACAGGGGGCGTAAAAGATGAAAAACTGTTTTTT.

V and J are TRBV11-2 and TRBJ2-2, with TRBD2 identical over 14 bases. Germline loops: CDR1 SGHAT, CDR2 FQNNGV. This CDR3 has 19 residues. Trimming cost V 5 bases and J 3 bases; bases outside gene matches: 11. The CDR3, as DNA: TGTGCCAGCAGCGCGGGACTAGCGGGGGCGAACCGGGACACCGGGGAGCTGTTTTTT. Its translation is CASSAGLAGANRDTGELFF.

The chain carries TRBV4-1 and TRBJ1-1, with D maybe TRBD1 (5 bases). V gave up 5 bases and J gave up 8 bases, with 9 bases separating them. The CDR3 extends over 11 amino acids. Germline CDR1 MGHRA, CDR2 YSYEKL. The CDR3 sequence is CASSVPGEAFF. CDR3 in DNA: TGCGCCAGCAGCGTACCAGGGGAAGCTTTCTTT.

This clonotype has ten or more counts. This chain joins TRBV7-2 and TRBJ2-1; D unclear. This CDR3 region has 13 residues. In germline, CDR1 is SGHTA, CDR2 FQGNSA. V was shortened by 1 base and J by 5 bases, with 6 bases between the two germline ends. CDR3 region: CASSLGWDNEQFF. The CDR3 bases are TGTGCCAGCAGCTTAGGCTGGGACAATGAGCAGTTCTTC.

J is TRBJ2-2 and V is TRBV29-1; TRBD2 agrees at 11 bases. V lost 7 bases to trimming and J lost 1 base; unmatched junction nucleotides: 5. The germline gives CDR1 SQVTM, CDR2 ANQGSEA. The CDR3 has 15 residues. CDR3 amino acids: CSGVLAGVNTGELFF. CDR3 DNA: TGCAGCGGCGTACTAGCGGGGGTGAACACCGGGGAGCTGTTTTTT.

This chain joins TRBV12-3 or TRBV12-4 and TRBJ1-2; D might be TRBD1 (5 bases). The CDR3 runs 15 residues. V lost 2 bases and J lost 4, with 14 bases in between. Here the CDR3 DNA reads TGTGCCAGCAGTTTATCCCAGGGTTATACCTATGGCTACACCTTC. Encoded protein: CASSLSQGYTYGYTF.

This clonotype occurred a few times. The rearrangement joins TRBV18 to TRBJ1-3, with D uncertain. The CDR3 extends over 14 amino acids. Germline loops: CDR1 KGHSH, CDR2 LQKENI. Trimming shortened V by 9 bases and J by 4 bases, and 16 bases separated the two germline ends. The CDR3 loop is CASTQTELGNTIYF. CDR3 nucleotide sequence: TGTGCCAGTACGCAGACGGAACTGGGAAACACCATATATTTT.

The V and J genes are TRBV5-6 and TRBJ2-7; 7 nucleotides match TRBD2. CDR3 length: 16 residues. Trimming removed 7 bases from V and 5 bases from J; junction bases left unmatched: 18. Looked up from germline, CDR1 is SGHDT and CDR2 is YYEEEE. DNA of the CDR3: TGTGCCAGCGATCCTTTCAAGGGGAGGGGAGGGCACGAGCAGTACGTC. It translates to CASDPFKGRGGHEQYV.

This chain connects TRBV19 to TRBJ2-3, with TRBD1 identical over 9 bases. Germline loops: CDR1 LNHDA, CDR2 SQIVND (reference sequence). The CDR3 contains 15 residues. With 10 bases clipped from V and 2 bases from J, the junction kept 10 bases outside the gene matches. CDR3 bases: TGTGCCACCTCTAAAGGGGACAGGGACACAGATACGCAGTATTTT. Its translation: CATSKGDRDTDTQYF.

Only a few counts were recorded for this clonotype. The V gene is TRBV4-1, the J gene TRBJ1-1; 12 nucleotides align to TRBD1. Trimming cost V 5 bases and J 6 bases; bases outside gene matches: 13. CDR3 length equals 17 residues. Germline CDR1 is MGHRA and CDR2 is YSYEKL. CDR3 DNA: TGCGCCAGCAGCGCCAGCCGGGACAGGGGGCTTTTGTCTGAAGCTTTCTTT. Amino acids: CASSASRDRGLLSEAFF.

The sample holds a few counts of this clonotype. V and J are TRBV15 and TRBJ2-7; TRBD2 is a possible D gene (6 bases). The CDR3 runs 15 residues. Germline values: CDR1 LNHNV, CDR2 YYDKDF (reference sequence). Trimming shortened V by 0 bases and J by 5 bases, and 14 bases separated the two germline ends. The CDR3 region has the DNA TGTGCCACCAGCAGAGATAAGGGCGGGGCCCACGAGCAGTACGTC. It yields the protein CATSRDKGGAHEQYV.

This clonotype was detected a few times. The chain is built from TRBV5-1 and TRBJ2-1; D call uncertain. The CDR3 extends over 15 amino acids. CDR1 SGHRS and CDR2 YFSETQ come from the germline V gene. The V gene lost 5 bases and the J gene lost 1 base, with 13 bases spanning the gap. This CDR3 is CASSKLGESYNEQFF. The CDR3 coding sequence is TGCGCCAGCAGTAAGTTGGGTGAGTCCTACAATGAGCAGTTCTTC.

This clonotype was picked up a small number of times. CDR3 DNA: TGTGCCAGCAGCTACCAGGGACAGGGTGGCACTGAAGCTTTCTTT. It is translated as CASSYQGQGGTEAFF. This sequence joins TRBV7-8 and TRBJ1-1, with 9 bases that match TRBD1. CDR3 length equals 15 residues. The V gene's germline CDR1 is SGHVS and CDR2 FQNEAQ. V shed 4 bases and J 4 bases; nucleotides not matched to a gene: 7.

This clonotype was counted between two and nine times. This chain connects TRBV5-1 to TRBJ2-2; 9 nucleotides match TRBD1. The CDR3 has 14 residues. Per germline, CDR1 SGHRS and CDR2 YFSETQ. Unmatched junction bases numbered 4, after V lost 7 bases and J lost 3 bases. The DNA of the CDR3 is TGCGCCAGCTCCAGACAGGGGGACACCGGGGAGCTGTTTTTT. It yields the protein CASSRQGDTGELFF.

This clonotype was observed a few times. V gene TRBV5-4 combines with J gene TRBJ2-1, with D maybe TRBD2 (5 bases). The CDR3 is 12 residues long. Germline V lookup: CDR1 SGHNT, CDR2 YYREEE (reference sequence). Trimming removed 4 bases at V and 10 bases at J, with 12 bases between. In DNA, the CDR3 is TGTGCCAGCAGCCGCGCCCGGAGGGAGCAGTTCTTC. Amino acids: CASSRARREQFF. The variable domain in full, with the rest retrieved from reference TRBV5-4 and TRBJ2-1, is ETGVTQSPTHLIKTRGQQVTLRCSSQSGHNTVSWYQQALGQGPQFIFQYYREEENGRGNFPPRFSGLQFPNYSSELNVNALELDDSALYLCASSRARREQFFGPGTRLTVL.

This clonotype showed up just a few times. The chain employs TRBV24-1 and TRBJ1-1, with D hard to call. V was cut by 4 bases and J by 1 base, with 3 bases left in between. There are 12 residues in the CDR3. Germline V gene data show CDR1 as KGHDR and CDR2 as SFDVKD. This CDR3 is CATSDANTEAFF. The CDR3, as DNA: TGTGCCACCAGTGACGCGAACACTGAAGCTTTCTTT.

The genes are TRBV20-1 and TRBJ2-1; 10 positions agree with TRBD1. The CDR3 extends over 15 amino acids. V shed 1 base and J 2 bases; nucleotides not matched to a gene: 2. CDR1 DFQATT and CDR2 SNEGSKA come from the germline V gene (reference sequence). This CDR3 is CSARGTGGAYNEQFF. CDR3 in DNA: TGCAGTGCTAGAGGGACAGGGGGAGCCTACAATGAGCAGTTCTTC.

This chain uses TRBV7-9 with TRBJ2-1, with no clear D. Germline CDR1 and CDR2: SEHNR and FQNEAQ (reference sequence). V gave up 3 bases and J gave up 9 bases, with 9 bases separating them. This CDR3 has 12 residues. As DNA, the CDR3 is TGTGCCAGCAGCTTCTCCGACGGTGAGCAGTTCTTC. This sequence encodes CASSFSDGEQFF.

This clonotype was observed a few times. CDR3 in DNA: TGCGCCAGCAGCTTTCTCGGGGTCGATGGGGAGACCCAGTACTTC. Residues: CASSFLGVDGETQYF. The chain recombines TRBV5-1 with TRBJ2-5; weak D call: TRBD2 (5 bases). Between the trimmed V and J ends, which lost 2 bases and 5 bases, there was a span of 16 bases. The CDR3 spans 15 residues. CDR1 SGHRS and CDR2 YFSETQ come from the germline V gene.

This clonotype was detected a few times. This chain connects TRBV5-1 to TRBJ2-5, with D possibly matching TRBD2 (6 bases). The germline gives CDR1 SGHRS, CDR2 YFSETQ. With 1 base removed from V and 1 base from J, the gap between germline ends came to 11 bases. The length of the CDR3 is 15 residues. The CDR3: CASSLRHGGQETQYF. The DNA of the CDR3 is TGCGCCAGCAGCTTGCGGCACGGGGGCCAAGAGACCCAGTACTTC.

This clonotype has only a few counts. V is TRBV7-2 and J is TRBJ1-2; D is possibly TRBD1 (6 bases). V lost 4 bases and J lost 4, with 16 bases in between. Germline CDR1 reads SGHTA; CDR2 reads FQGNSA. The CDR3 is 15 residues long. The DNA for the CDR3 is TGTGCCAGCAGCTCGACAGGTGGGGTCGTCTATGGCTACACCTTC. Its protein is CASSSTGGVVYGYTF.

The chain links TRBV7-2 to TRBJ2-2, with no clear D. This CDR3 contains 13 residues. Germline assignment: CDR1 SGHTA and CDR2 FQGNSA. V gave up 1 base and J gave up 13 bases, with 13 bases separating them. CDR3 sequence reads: CASSLGPRPALFF. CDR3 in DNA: TGTGCCAGCAGCTTAGGGCCCCGCCCGGCGCTGTTTTTT.

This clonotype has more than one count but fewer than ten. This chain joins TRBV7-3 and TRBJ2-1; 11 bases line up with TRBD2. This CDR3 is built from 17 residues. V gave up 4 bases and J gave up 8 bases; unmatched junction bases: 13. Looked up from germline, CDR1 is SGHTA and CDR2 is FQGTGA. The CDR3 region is CASSSPPLAGALDEQFF. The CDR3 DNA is TGTGCCAGCAGCTCCCCACCACTAGCGGGGGCCCTCGATGAGCAGTTCTTC. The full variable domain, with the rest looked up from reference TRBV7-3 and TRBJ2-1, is GAGVSQTPSNKVTEKGKYVELRCDPISGHTALYWYRQSLGQGPEFLIYFQGTGAADDSGLPNDRFFAVRPEGSVSTLKIQRTERGDSAVYLCASSSPPLAGALDEQFFGPGTRLTVL.

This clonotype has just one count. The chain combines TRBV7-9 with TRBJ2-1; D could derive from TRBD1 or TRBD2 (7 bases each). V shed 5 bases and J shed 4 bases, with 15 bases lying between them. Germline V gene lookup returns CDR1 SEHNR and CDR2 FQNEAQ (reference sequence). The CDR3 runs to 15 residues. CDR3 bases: TGTGCCAGCAGCGCCAGCGGGACAGCTTACAATGAGCAGTTCTTC. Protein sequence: CASSASGTAYNEQFF.

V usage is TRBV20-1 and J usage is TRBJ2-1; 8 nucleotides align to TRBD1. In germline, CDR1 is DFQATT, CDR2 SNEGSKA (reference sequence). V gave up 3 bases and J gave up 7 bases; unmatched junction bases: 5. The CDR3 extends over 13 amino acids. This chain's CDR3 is CSASKTGENEQFF. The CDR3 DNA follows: TGCAGTGCTAGCAAGACAGGGGAAAATGAGCAGTTCTTC.

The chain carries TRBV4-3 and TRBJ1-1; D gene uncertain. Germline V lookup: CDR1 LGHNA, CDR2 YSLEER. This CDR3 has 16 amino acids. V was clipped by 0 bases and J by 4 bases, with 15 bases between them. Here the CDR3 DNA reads TGCGCCAGCAGCCAAGATCGGGATGCGTGGGGCACTGAAGCTTTCTTT. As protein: CASSQDRDAWGTEAFF.

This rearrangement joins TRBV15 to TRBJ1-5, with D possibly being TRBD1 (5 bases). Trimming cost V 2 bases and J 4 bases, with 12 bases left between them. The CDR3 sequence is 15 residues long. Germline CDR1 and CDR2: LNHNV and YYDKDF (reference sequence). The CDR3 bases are TGTGCCACCAGCAGACCGGCCGCAGGGAATCAGCCCCAGCATTTT. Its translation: CATSRPAAGNQPQHF.